A selection of T cell receptor beta chains follows, all from one sample in a study of blood T cell repertoires in COVID-19. Some clones are missing from TCRdb's copy, which holds only in-frame ones; the method was immunoSEQ multiplex PCR. Among 99,000 or so clones listed, roughly 82% were seen once. Sequencing was done on a sample of peripheral blood. The receptor set was obtained from a man in his 60s with acute or convalescent COVID-19. CDR3s include the opening cysteine and the closing phenylalanine or tryptophan. The order of the fields is J gene, clone size, D gene, V gene, CDR3 protein, CDR3 DNA. A D gene is named only where the DNA matches it firmly. Size is stated for part of the rows, as once, few or many counts, or as a class when the clone is expanded.

j_gene: TRBJ2-7; abundance: -; d_gene: -; v_gene: TRBV18; CDR3aa: CASSPPVRRNEQYF; CDR3nt: TGTGCCAGCTCACCACCTGTACGGAGGAACGAGCAGTACTTC
j_gene: TRBJ2-2; abundance: -; d_gene: TRBD2; v_gene: TRBV28; CDR3aa: CASSLWASGPNTGELFF; CDR3nt: TGTGCCAGCAGTTTATGGGCTAGCGGACCGAACACCGGGGAGCTGTTTTTT
j_gene: TRBJ1-5; abundance: -; d_gene: -; v_gene: TRBV3-1/TRBV3-2; CDR3aa: CASSQEGGLQPQHF; CDR3nt: TGTGCCAGCAGCCAAGAGGGGGGGCTTCAGCCCCAGCATTTT
j_gene: TRBJ1-1; abundance: -; d_gene: -; v_gene: TRBV4-2; CDR3aa: CASSQDPNRASSEAFF; CDR3nt: TGTGCCAGCAGCCAAGATCCCAACAGGGCGTCTTCTGAAGCTTTCTTT
j_gene: TRBJ2-1; abundance: -; d_gene: -; v_gene: TRBV21-1; CDR3aa: CASSKFKTRPPRGGYSSSYNEQFF; CDR3nt: TGTGCCAGCAGCAAGTTTAAGACAAGACCTCCGCGGGGGGGCTACTCAAGCTCCTACAATGAGCAGTTCTTC
j_gene: TRBJ2-1; abundance: -; d_gene: -; v_gene: TRBV28; CDR3aa: CASSLSAGPKNEQFF; CDR3nt: TGTGCCAGCAGTTTATCCGCAGGTCCGAAGAATGAGCAGTTCTTC
j_gene: TRBJ2-3; abundance: -; d_gene: TRBD1; v_gene: TRBV6-4; CDR3aa: CASSLTGGTPTDTQYF; CDR3nt: TGTGCCAGCAGTTTGACAGGGGGGACGCCCACAGATACGCAGTATTTT
j_gene: TRBJ1-5; abundance: -; d_gene: -; v_gene: TRBV27; CDR3aa: CASSLGGEINQPQHF; CDR3nt: TGTGCCAGCAGTTTAGGAGGGGAGATCAATCAGCCCCAGCATTTT
j_gene: TRBJ2-7; abundance: -; d_gene: TRBD1; v_gene: TRBV5-5; CDR3aa: CASSLPGQPYEQYF; CDR3nt: TGTGCCAGCAGTTTGCCGGGACAGCCCTACGAGCAGTACTTC
j_gene: TRBJ1-1; abundance: -; d_gene: -; v_gene: TRBV7-3; CDR3aa: CASSLTPLNTEAFF; CDR3nt: TGTGCCAGCAGCTTGACTCCTTTGAACACTGAAGCTTTCTTT
j_gene: TRBJ2-1; abundance: -; d_gene: TRBD2; v_gene: TRBV7-9; CDR3aa: CASSPGTSGIGVRYPFF; CDR3nt: TGTGCCAGCAGCCCCGGGACTAGCGGGATCGGTGTCCGATACCCGTTCTTC
j_gene: TRBJ1-1; abundance: -; d_gene: -; v_gene: TRBV30; CDR3aa: CALRGGWNTEAFF; CDR3nt: TGTGCCTTGAGGGGGGGTTGGAACACTGAAGCTTTCTTT
j_gene: TRBJ2-3; abundance: -; d_gene: -; v_gene: TRBV10-3; CDR3aa: CAISVGQTSTDTQYF; CDR3nt: TGTGCCATCAGTGTGGGGCAAACTAGCACAGATACGCAGTATTTT
j_gene: TRBJ2-4; abundance: -; d_gene: -; v_gene: TRBV6-4; CDR3aa: CASSVRDKNIQYF; CDR3nt: TGTGCCAGCAGTGTCCGGGACAAAAACATTCAGTACTTC
j_gene: TRBJ1-5; abundance: once; d_gene: -; v_gene: TRBV7-2; CDR3aa: CASSLNRDWNQPQHF; CDR3nt: TGTGCCAGCAGCTTAAACCGGGATTGGAATCAGCCCCAGCATTTT
j_gene: TRBJ2-7; abundance: -; d_gene: TRBD2; v_gene: TRBV11-3; CDR3aa: CASSSSRGLALSEQYF; CDR3nt: TGTGCCAGCAGCTCATCCCGAGGACTAGCTTTGTCCGAGCAGTACTTC
j_gene: TRBJ2-5; abundance: few; d_gene: TRBD2; v_gene: TRBV7-8; CDR3aa: CASSSGLAGRQETQYF; CDR3nt: TGTGCCAGCAGCTCAGGACTAGCGGGGCGCCAAGAGACCCAGTACTTC
j_gene: TRBJ2-5; abundance: -; d_gene: TRBD1; v_gene: TRBV5-4; CDR3aa: CASSLERQGETQYF; CDR3nt: TGTGCCAGCAGCTTGGAAAGACAGGGAGAGACCCAGTACTTC